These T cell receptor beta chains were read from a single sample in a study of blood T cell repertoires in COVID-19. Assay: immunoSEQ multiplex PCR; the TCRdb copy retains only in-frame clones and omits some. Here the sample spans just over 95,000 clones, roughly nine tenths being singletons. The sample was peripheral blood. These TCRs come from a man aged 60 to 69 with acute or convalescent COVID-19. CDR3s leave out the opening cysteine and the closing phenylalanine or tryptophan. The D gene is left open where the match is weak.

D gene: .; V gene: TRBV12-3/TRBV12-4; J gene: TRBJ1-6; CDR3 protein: ASSRYNSPLH
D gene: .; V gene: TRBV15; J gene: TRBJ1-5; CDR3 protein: ATSNTKYQPQH
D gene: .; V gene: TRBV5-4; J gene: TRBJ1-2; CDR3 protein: ASSFTGTNFYGYT
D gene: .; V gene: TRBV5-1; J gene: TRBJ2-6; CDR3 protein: ASSLEVISFSGANVLT
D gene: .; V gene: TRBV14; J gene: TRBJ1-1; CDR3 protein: ASSLGLETF
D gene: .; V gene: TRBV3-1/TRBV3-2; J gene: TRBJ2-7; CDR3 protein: ASSQSQGSEQY
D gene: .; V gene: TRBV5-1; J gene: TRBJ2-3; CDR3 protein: ASSLAVTGSQSDTQY
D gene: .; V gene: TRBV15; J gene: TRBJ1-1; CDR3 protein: ATSRDVRGNTEAF
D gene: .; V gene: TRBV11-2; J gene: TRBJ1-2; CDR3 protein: ASSKTVEYGYT
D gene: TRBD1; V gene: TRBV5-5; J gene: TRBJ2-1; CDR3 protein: ASSWDSPPYNEQF